These 31 T cell receptor beta chains share one sample of origin, sequenced in a study of T cell responses to AZD1222 COVID-19 vaccine (dated by TCRdb to the early 2020s). Library construction relied on the immunoSEQ multiplex PCR assay. Not all clones reach the TCRdb copy of this immuneACCESS table, which keeps in-frame sequences only. Checked studies attribute under half of the gap to unresolved V genes and leave the rest unexplained. This sample lists 65,000 to 70,000 clones; roughly 90% were detected once. The ten biggest clones cover around 7.8% of the sample. In light of the paper, this sample's time point label describes: baseline before first vaccination. The sample here was peripheral blood, taken on day 0 of AZD1222 vaccination. The receptor set was obtained from an adult in good health.

The V and J genes are TRBV19 and TRBJ2-1; TRBD1 agrees at 10 bases. The germline gives CDR1 LNHDA, CDR2 SQIVND (reference sequence). CDR3 size: 14 residues. Losses at the gene ends were 6 bases for V and 8 bases for J; bases not matched to a gene: 7. CDR3 in amino acids: CASSATGGFHEQFF. In nucleotides, the CDR3 is TGTGCCAGTAGCGCGACAGGGGGCTTCCATGAGCAGTTCTTC.

V and J are TRBV7-2 and TRBJ1-3, with D perhaps TRBD1 (5 bases). V was pared by 4 bases and J by 2 bases, with 12 bases between. CDR1 and CDR2 (germline): SGHTA, FQGNSA. This CDR3 region has 15 residues. The CDR3 bases are TGTGCCAGCAGCTATCCCGGGGGGGCTGGAAACACCATATATTTT. Translation gives CASSYPGGAGNTIYF. Supplemented by reference TRBV7-2 and TRBJ1-3, the full variable domain reads GAGVSQSPSNKVTEKGKDVELRCDPISGHTALYWYRQSLGQGLEFLIYFQGNSAPDKSGLPSDRFSAERTGGSVSTLTIQRTQQEDSAVYLCASSYPGGAGNTIYFGEGSWLTVV.

The chain couples TRBV18 to TRBJ1-6; a possible D gene is TRBD1 (6 bases). V lost 5 bases and J lost 8, with 10 bases in between. Looked up from germline, CDR1 is KGHSH and CDR2 is LQKENI. This CDR3 contains 13 residues. The CDR3 is CASSTNRDSPLHF. CDR3 nucleotides: TGTGCCAGCTCAACGAACAGGGATTCACCCCTCCACTTT. Variable domain in full (rest from reference TRBV18 and TRBJ1-6): NAGVMQNPRHLVRRRGQEARLRCSPMKGHSHVYWYRQLPEEGLKFMVYLQKENIIDESGMPKERFSAEFPKEGPSILRIQQVVRGDSAAYFCASSTNRDSPLHFGNGTRLTVT.

This chain joins TRBV11-2 and TRBJ1-1, with a possible D match to TRBD1 (6 bases). CDR3 size: 15 residues. CDR1 SGHAT and CDR2 FQNNGV come from the germline V gene. Trimming left V 2 bases short and J 5 bases short, with 15 bases between. The CDR3 nucleotides are TGTGCCAGCAGCTTATTGGGGGGGCGCGGGACTGAAGCTTTCTTT. Its protein product is CASSLLGGRGTEAFF.

J is TRBJ2-7 and V is TRBV6-2 or TRBV6-3; TRBD1 agrees at 9 bases. J was trimmed by 8 bases and V by 2 bases; bases with no gene match: 4. The CDR3 totals 13 residues. Germline V gene lookup returns CDR1 MNHEY and CDR2 SVGEGT. The chain's CDR3 is CASSYVDRGQQYF. The DNA of the CDR3 is TGTGCCAGCAGTTACGTGGACAGGGGACAGCAGTACTTC.

The V gene is TRBV6-8, the J gene TRBJ1-3; perhaps TRBD1 as D (6 bases). Trimming removed 5 bases from V and 2 bases from J, with 10 bases in between. Per germline, CDR1 MNHGY and CDR2 SAAAGT. CDR3 length: 14 amino acids. CDR3 sequence (DNA): TGTGCCAGCAGTAACGGGGGGCCTGGAAACACCATATATTTT. This sequence encodes CASSNGGPGNTIYF.

The V gene is TRBV5-1, the J gene TRBJ2-3; 10 bases match TRBD2. The CDR3 sequence is 15 residues long. The junction had 1 base not matched to a gene; V was cut back by 1 base and J by 2 bases. Germline CDR1 and CDR2: SGHRS and YFSETQ. The CDR3 loop is CASSLTSGITDTQYF. For the CDR3, the DNA is TGCGCCAGCAGCTTGACTAGCGGGATCACAGATACGCAGTATTTT.

The V gene is TRBV5-1, the J gene TRBJ2-7, with 10 nucleotides matching TRBD2. Germline V gene sequence: CDR1 SGHRS, CDR2 YFSETQ. Losses at the gene ends were 4 bases for V and 7 bases for J; bases not matched to a gene: 11. The CDR3 length is 15 residues. The DNA for the CDR3 is TGCGCCAGCAGCGGGGGACTAGCGATTCCAGGGGAGCAGTACTTC. Its translation is CASSGGLAIPGEQYF.

A word on this clone: In the same sample, other DNA sequences code for this CDR3. The chain recombines TRBV6-5 with TRBJ1-5; 7 bases agree with TRBD1. Germline trimming cut 6 bases from V and 5 bases from J; bases unmatched to any gene: 4. Germline lookup yields CDR1 MNHEY and CDR2 SVGAGI. The CDR3 runs 13 residues. CDR3 DNA sequence: TGTGCCAGCAGCCTAACAGGGGATCAGCCCCAGCATTTT. It encodes CASSLTGDQPQHF.

This chain links TRBV7-9 with TRBJ1-1; 9 nucleotides line up with TRBD1. V trimming: 6 bases; J trimming: 1 base; junction bases outside the gene matches: 3. The CDR3 spans 14 residues. CDR1 and CDR2 (germline): SEHNR, FQNEAQ (reference sequence). CDR3 amino acids: CASSPTGGNTEAFF. The DNA of the CDR3 is TGTGCCAGCAGTCCGACAGGGGGGAACACTGAAGCTTTCTTT.

This rearrangement joins TRBV5-5 to TRBJ2-6; unclear D gene. Germline CDR1 SGHKS, CDR2 YYEKEE (reference sequence). V was shortened by 5 bases and J by 0 bases, with 24 bases between the two germline ends. The CDR3 length is 20 residues. This CDR3 is CASSSVFGHLGNSGANVLTF. The CDR3 DNA follows: TGTGCCAGCAGTTCTGTATTCGGCCACCTGGGGAACTCTGGGGCCAACGTCCTGACTTTC.

Only one count was recorded for this clone. The chain couples TRBV27 to TRBJ2-1; 9 positions agree with TRBD1. V lost 4 bases and J lost 4; bases outside the gene matches: 5. This CDR3 comprises 15 residues. Germline V CDR1 and CDR2: MNHEY, SMNVEV (reference sequence). CDR3 nucleotides: TGTGCCAGCAGTTACCGGGACAGGGCTTACAATGAGCAGTTCTTC. Amino acid sequence: CASSYRDRAYNEQFF.

The V and J genes are TRBV9 and TRBJ1-1, with unresolved D. This CDR3 has 15 residues. V was cut by 4 bases and J by 1 base, with 14 bases left in between. Germline CDR1 and CDR2: SGDLS and YYNGEE. CDR3 coding DNA: TGTGCCAGCAGCCTCTCTTGGGGTGAGAACACTGAAGCTTTCTTT. It is translated as CASSLSWGENTEAFF. Variable domain in full (rest from reference TRBV9 and TRBJ1-1): DSGVTQTPKHLITATGQRVTLRCSPRSGDLSVYWYQQSLDQGLQFLIQYYNGEERAKGNILERFSAQQFPDLHSELNLSSLELGDSALYFCASSLSWGENTEAFFGQGTRLTVV.

The chain links TRBV6-6 to TRBJ2-2; tentatively, D is TRBD1 (6 bases). Germline CDR1 reads MNHNY; CDR2 reads SVGAGI (reference sequence). The CDR3 has 14 residues. V dropped 6 bases and J dropped 2 bases, with 10 bases sitting between them. The CDR3 protein is CASSPGQNTGELFF. CDR3 DNA: TGTGCCAGCAGCCCGGGACAAAACACCGGGGAGCTGTTTTTT.

Notes on this clone: The same CDR3 arises from other DNA sequences in this sample as well. V is TRBV5-1 and J is TRBJ1-1, with a tentative D call TRBD1 (5 bases). CDR1 SGHRS and CDR2 YFSETQ come from the germline V gene. The CDR3 runs to 14 residues. Trimming removed 1 base at V and 1 base at J, with 8 bases between. The CDR3 spells CASSLSGGNTEAFF. DNA of the CDR3: TGCGCCAGCAGCTTGTCCGGGGGGAACACTGAAGCTTTCTTT.

As for this clone: The sample holds other DNA sequences that translate to the same CDR3. The V and J genes are TRBV19 and TRBJ2-1; D ambiguous. The CDR3 sequence is 15 residues long. Germline CDR1 reads LNHDA; CDR2 reads SQIVND (reference sequence). V lost 3 bases and J 4 bases, leaving 13 bases between the germline ends. The CDR3, as DNA: TGTGCCAGTAGTATTGGTGGGAATGAATACAATGAGCAGTTCTTC. Translation gives CASSIGGNEYNEQFF.

V gene TRBV2 combines with J gene TRBJ2-1; D possibly corresponds to TRBD1 (6 bases). V lost 5 bases and J 3 bases, leaving 11 bases between the germline ends. The V gene's germline CDR1 is SNHLY and CDR2 FYNNEI. This CDR3 is 14 amino acids long. The CDR3 DNA sequence: TGTGCCAGCAGTCTCCGGGACATCTACAATGAGCAGTTCTTC. Translated, it gives CASSLRDIYNEQFF.

The rearrangement links TRBV12-3 or TRBV12-4 to TRBJ2-7, with D hard to call. The germline V and J ends were trimmed by 2 bases and 5 bases, with 7 bases remaining between them. CDR3 length equals 12 residues. In DNA, the CDR3 is TGTGCCAGCAGTTTAAATTCGCACGAGCAGTACTTC. Translation: CASSLNSHEQYF.

The V and J genes are TRBV3-1 (or the pseudogene TRBV3-2) and TRBJ2-6, with D perhaps TRBD1 (5 bases). V lost 1 base to trimming and J lost 4 bases, with 14 bases between them. The CDR3 covers 17 residues. Germline V gene data show CDR1 as LGHDT and CDR2 as YNNKEL (reference sequence). The CDR3 DNA follows: TGTGCCAGCAGCCAAGGACAGACACTGAGGGGGGCCAACGTCCTGACTTTC. Translating gives CASSQGQTLRGANVLTF.

In its sample, this clone was seen once. The chain links TRBV5-1 to TRBJ2-2; no clear D. The germline gives CDR1 SGHRS, CDR2 YFSETQ. The CDR3 is made up of 16 amino acids. Trimming took 0 bases from V and 0 from J, leaving 9 bases between them. The CDR3 here is CASSLAGLANTGELFF. The DNA of the CDR3 is TGCGCCAGCAGCTTGGCTGGGCTAGCGAACACCGGGGAGCTGTTTTTT.

The rearrangement joins TRBV9 to TRBJ1-2; D unresolved. The ends were cut back, 2 bases at V and 0 bases at J, with 5 bases in the middle. Germline values: CDR1 SGDLS, CDR2 YYNGEE. This CDR3 is 13 amino acids long. The CDR3 DNA reads TGTGCCAGCAGCGTTATCCCTAACTATGGCTACACCTTC. It translates to CASSVIPNYGYTF.

The chain links TRBV10-2 to TRBJ1-4; D gene ambiguous. Germline values: CDR1 WSHSY, CDR2 SAAADI. The germline V and J ends were trimmed by 2 bases and 8 bases, with 15 bases remaining between them. This CDR3 is 15 amino acids long. As DNA, the CDR3 is TGCGCCAGCAGTGAGAGTTTTAGCGAAGGGGAAAAACTGTTTTTT. Amino acid sequence: CASSESFSEGEKLFF.

The genes are TRBV27 and TRBJ2-7; 14 positions match TRBD2. The length of the CDR3 is 15 residues. V was clipped by 5 bases and J by 5 bases; unmatched bases: 5. From germline, CDR1 is MNHEY and CDR2 SMNVEV (reference sequence). CDR3 protein: CASSIGTSGRNEQYF. CDR3 DNA: TGTGCCAGCAGTATAGGGACTAGCGGGAGAAACGAGCAGTACTTC.

This rearrangement joins TRBV30 to TRBJ1-2; D call uncertain. In germline, CDR1 is GTSNPN, CDR2 SVGIG (reference sequence). This CDR3 has 13 amino acids. V lost 5 bases, J lost 4 bases, and 14 bases lay in between. The CDR3 region is CAWDTRVAYGYTF. In nucleotides, the CDR3 is TGTGCCTGGGATACTAGGGTAGCCTATGGCTACACCTTC.

V usage is TRBV11-2 and J usage is TRBJ1-5; D gene uncertain. Trimming removed 5 bases at V and 5 bases at J, with 13 bases between. The CDR3 totals 14 residues. The germline CDR1 and CDR2 sequences are SGHAT and FQNNGV. CDR3 loop: CASSREGWDQPQHF. In DNA, the CDR3 is TGTGCCAGCAGCCGAGAGGGTTGGGATCAGCCCCAGCATTTT.

The gene calls are TRBV4-2 and TRBJ2-1; 7 positions match TRBD2. The length of the CDR3 is 14 residues. CDR1 is LGHNA, CDR2 YNFKEQ, per germline. V lost 4 bases and J lost 7; bases outside the gene matches: 7. The CDR3 loop is CASSPERAGNEQFF. DNA of the CDR3: TGTGCCAGCAGCCCTGAACGAGCGGGAAATGAGCAGTTCTTC.

The chain employs TRBV6-6 and TRBJ2-5, with D possibly being TRBD2 (7 bases). This CDR3 is 15 amino acids long. The germline V and J ends were trimmed by 6 bases and 1 base, with 15 bases remaining between them. CDR1 MNHNY and CDR2 SVGAGI come from the germline V gene (reference sequence). The CDR3 DNA reads as TGTGCCAGCAGGAGGGGGGGGGTCGTCCAAGAGACCCAGTACTTC. Translated: CASRRGGVVQETQYF.

The chain carries TRBV28 and TRBJ1-5; 7 bases match TRBD1. Germline V gene sequence: CDR1 MDHEN, CDR2 SYDVKM. The ends lost 3 bases at V and 0 bases at J; junction bases unmatched: 17. The length of the CDR3 is 20 residues. The CDR3 sequence is CASSFLPSGEGAHSNQPQHF. CDR3 DNA sequence: TGTGCCAGCAGTTTCCTTCCATCCGGCGAGGGGGCCCATAGCAATCAGCCCCAGCATTTT.

The rearrangement links TRBV7-9 to TRBJ1-6; maybe TRBD1 (5 bases). Germline-derived CDR1 and CDR2 are SEHNR and FQNEAQ (reference sequence). The CDR3 sequence is 14 residues long. The V gene lost 5 bases and the J gene lost 14 bases, with 19 bases spanning the gap. CDR3 in DNA: TGTGCCAGCAGCCGTGGGGGGGAGCGCTCGACCCTCCACTTT. Its translation is CASSRGGERSTLHF.

This clone was seen only a few times. The V and J genes are TRBV2 and TRBJ1-5; D uncertain. CDR3 size: 14 residues. Germline assignment: CDR1 SNHLY and CDR2 FYNNEI. Trimming left V 4 bases short and J 2 bases short, with 9 bases between. The CDR3 loop is CASSVSGGNQPQHF. Written as DNA, the CDR3 is TGTGCCAGCAGTGTCTCCGGGGGCAATCAGCCCCAGCATTTT.

The CDR3 loop is CASSFERGEQYF. CDR3 coding DNA: TGCGCCAGCAGCTTCGAGCGAGGCGAGCAGTACTTC. The rearrangement joins TRBV5-1 to TRBJ2-7, with D uncertain. V was pared by 2 bases and J by 6 bases, with 9 bases between. The CDR3 runs to 12 residues. Germline CDR1 is SGHRS and CDR2 is YFSETQ.